This entry features one T cell receptor beta chain sequence. Using immunoSEQ multiplex PCR, the repertoire was profiled, and TCRdb retains in-frame clones only, with some absent. The sample gives approximately 300,000 clones, around 90% of which show up once; 5.2% is in the top ten. The sample originates from a study of blood T cell repertoires in COVID-19. Those who participated ranged in age from roughly 18 to 89 years and resided in 20 to 30 US areas. The study assigned cohorts using participant-reported clinical history. Donors in Cohort 3 counted as recovered after two negative PCRs, clearance, or symptom resolution. This CDR3 comprises 16 residues.

This clonotype originated in a man aged 55 to 70 who had recovered from COVID-19. V is TRBV12-1 and J is TRBJ2-5; whether TRBD1, the table's D call, matches the DNA was not checked. TRBV12-1 is shown as a pseudogene. Sequencing was carried out using PBMCs or T cells enriched from blood (not recorded which). The CDR3 coding sequence is TGTGCCAGCAGCTCAAGCAGGGGCAGGGAAAGGGAGACCCAGTACTTC. Translating gives CASSSSRGRERETQYF.